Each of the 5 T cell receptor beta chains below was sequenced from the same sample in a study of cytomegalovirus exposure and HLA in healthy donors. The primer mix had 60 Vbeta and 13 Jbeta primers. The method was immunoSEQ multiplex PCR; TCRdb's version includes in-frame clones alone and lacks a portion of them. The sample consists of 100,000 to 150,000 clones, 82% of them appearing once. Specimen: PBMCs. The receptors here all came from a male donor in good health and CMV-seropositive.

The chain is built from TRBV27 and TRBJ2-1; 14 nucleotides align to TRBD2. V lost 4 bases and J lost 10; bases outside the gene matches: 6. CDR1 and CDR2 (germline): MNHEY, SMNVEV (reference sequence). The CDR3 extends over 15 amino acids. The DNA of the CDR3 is TGTGCCAGCAGTTCAGGACTAGCGGGAGGACTGGAGCAGTTCTTC. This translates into CASSSGLAGGLEQFF.

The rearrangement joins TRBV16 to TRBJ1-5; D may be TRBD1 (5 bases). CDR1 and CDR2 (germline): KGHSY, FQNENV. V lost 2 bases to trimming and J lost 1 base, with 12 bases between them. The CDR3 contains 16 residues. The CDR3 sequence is CASSQVATGSNQPQHF. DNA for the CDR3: TGTGCCAGCAGCCAAGTTGCCACAGGCAGCAATCAGCCCCAGCATTTT.

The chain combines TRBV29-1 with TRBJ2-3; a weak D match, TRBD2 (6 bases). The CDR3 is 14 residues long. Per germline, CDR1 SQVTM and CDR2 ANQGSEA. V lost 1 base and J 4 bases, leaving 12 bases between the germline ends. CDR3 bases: TGCAGCGTTGAAGCGGGAGTAAGGCCAGATACGCAGTATTTT. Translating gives CSVEAGVRPDTQYF.

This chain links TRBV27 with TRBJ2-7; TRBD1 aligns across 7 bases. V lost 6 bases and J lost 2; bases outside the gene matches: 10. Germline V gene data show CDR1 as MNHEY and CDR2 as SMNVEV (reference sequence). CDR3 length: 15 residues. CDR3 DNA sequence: TGTGCCAGCAGCCTGACAGGGACCGGGCCCTACGAGCAGTACTTC. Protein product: CASSLTGTGPYEQYF.

This CDR3 reads CAISESVGELFF. DNA for the CDR3: TGTGCCATCAGTGAGTCCGTCGGGGAGCTGTTTTTT. The rearrangement links TRBV10-3 to TRBJ2-2; D gene uncertain. Per the germline V gene, CDR1 is ENHRY and CDR2 is SYGVKD. The CDR3 covers 12 residues. Trimming removed 0 bases at V and 7 bases at J, with 3 bases between.